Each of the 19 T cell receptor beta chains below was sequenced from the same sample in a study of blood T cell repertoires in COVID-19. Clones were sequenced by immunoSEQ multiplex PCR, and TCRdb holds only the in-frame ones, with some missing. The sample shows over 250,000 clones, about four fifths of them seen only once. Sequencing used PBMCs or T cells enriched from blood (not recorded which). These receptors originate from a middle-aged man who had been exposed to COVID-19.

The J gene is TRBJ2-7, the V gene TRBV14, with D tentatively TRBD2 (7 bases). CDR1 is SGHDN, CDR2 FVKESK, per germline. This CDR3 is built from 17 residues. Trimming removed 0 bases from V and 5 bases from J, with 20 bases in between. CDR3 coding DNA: TGTGCCAGCAGCCAAGATAACCGGGGGCGGGGGTCTGACGAGCAGTACTTC. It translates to CASSQDNRGRGSDEQYF.

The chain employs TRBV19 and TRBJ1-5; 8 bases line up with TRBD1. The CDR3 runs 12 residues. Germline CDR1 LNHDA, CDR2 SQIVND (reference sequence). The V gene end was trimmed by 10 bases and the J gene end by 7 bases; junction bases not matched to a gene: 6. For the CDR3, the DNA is TGTGCCACACAGGGGGAAGTGCAGCCCCAGCATTTT. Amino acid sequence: CATQGEVQPQHF. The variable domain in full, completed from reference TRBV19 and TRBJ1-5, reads DGGITQSPKYLFRKEGQNVTLSCEQNLNHDAMYWYRQDPGQGLRLIYYSQIVNDFQKGDIAEGYSVSREKKESFPLTVTSAQKNPTAFYLCATQGEVQPQHFGDGTRLSIL.

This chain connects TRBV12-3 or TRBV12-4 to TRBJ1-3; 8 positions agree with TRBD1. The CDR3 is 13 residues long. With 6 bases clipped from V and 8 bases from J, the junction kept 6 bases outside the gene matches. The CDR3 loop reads CASSHQGADTIYF. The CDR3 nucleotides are TGTGCCAGCAGCCATCAGGGGGCGGACACCATATATTTT.

CDR3 DNA sequence: TGTGCCAGCAGTGTCCAGGGTAATCAGCCCCAGCATTTT. The encoded protein is CASSVQGNQPQHF. V usage is TRBV27 and J usage is TRBJ1-5; possibly TRBD1 for D (5 bases). V was cut by 5 bases and J by 4 bases, with 9 bases left in between. This CDR3 is built from 13 residues. The germline gives CDR1 MNHEY, CDR2 SMNVEV (reference sequence).

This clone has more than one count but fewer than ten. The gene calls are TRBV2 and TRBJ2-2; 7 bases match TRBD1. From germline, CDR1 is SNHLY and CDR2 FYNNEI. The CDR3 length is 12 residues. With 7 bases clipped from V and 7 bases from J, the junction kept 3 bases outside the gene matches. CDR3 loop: CASTRTGGELFF. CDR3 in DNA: TGTGCCAGCACCCGGACAGGCGGGGAGCTGTTTTTT.

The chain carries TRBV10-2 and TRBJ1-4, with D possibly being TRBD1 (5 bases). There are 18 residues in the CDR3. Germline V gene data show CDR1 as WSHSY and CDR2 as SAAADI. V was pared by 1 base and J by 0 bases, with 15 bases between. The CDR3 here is CASSEFWGSQATNEKLFF. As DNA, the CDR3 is TGCGCCAGCAGTGAGTTTTGGGGCAGCCAGGCAACTAATGAAAAACTGTTTTTT.

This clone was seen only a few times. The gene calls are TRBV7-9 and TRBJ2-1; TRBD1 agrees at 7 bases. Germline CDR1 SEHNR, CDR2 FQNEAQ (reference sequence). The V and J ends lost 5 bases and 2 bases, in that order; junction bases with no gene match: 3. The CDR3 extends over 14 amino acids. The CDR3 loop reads CASSPGTAYNEQFF. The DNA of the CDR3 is TGTGCCAGCAGCCCGGGGACAGCCTACAATGAGCAGTTCTTC.

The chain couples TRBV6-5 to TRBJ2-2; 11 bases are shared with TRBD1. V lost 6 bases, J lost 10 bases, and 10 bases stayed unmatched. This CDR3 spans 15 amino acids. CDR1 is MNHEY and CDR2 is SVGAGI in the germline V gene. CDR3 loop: CASRTGTGGFVELFF. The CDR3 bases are TGTGCCAGCAGAACCGGGACAGGGGGTTTCGTGGAGCTGTTTTTT.

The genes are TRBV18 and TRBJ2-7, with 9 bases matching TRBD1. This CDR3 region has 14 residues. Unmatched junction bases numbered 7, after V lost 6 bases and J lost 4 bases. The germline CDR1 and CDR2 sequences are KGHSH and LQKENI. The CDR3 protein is CASSGGQGFYEQYF. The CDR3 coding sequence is TGTGCCAGCTCGGGGGGACAGGGTTTTTACGAGCAGTACTTC. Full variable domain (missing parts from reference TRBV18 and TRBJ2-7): NAGVMQNPRHLVRRRGQEARLRCSPMKGHSHVYWYRQLPEEGLKFMVYLQKENIIDESGMPKERFSAEFPKEGPSILRIQQVVRGDSAAYFCASSGGQGFYEQYFGPGTRLTVT.

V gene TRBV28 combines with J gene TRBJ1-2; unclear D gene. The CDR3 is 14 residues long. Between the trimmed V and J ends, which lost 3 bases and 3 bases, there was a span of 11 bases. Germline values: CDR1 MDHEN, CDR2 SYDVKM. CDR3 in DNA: TGTGCCAGCAGTTTCCCCGGGGAGTACTATGGCTACACCTTC. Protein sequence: CASSFPGEYYGYTF.

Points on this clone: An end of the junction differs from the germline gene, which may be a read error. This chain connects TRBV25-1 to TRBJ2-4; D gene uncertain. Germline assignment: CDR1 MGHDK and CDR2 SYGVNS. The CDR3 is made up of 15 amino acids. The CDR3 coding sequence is TGTACCAGCATGGAGTATACCTTAGCCAAAAACATTCAGTACTTC. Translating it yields CTSMEYTLAKNIQYF. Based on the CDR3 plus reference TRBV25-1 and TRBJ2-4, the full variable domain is EADIYQTPRYLVIGTGKKITLECSQTMGHDKMYWYQQDPGMELHLIHYSYGVNSTEKGDLSSESTVSRIRTEHFPLTLESARPSHTSQYLCTSMEYTLAKNIQYFGAGTRLSVL.

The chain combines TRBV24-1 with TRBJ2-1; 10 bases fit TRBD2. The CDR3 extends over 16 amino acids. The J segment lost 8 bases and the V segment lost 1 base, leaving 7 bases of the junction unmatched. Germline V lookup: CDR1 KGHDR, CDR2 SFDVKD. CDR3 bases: TGTGCCACCAGTGATTTAGCAGCGGGAGGGCGCGATGAGCAGTTCTTC. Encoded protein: CATSDLAAGGRDEQFF.

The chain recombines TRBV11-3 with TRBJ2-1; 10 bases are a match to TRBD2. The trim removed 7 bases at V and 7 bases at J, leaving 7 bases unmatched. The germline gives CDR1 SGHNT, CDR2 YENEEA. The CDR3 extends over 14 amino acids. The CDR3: CASTLAGEMNEQFF. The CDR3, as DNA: TGTGCCAGCACCCTAGCGGGAGAGATGAATGAGCAGTTCTTC.

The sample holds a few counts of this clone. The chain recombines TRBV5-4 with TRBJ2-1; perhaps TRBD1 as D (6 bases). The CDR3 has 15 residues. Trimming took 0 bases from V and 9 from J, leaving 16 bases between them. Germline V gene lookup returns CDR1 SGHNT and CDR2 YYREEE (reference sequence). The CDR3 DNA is TGTGCCAGCAGCTTGGCTACAGGGTTTGGCGGTGAGCAGTTCTTC. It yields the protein CASSLATGFGGEQFF.

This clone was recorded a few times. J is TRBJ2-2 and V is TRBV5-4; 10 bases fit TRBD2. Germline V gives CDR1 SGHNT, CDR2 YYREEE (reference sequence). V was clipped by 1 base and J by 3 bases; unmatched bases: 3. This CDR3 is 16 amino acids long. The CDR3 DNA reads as TGTGCCAGCAGCTTGAGCGGGAGGGTGTACACCGGGGAGCTGTTTTTT. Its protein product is CASSLSGRVYTGELFF. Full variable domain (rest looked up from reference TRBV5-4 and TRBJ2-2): ETGVTQSPTHLIKTRGQQVTLRCSSQSGHNTVSWYQQALGQGPQFIFQYYREEENGRGNFPPRFSGLQFPNYSSELNVNALELDDSALYLCASSLSGRVYTGELFFGEGSRLTVL.

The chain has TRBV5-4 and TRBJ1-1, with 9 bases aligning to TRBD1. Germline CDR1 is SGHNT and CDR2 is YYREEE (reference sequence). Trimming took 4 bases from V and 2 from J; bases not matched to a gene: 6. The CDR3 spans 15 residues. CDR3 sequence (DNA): TGTGCCAGCAGCCTCATGACAGGGGGAAACACTGAAGCTTTCTTT. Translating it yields CASSLMTGGNTEAFF.

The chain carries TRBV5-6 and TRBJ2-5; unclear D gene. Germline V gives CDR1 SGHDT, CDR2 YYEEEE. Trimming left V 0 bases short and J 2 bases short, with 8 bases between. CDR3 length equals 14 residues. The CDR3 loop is CASSLGGEQETQYF. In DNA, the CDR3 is TGTGCCAGCAGCTTGGGTGGAGAACAAGAGACCCAGTACTTC.

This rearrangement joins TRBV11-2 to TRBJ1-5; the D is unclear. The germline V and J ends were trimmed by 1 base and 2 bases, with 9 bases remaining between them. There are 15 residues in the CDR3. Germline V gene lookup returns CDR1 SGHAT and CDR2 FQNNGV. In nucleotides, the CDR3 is TGTGCCAGCAGCTTAGTATTCTTAGGCAATCAGCCCCAGCATTTT. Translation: CASSLVFLGNQPQHF.

The CDR3 spells CASSALDISTDTQYF. In nucleotides, the CDR3 is TGTGCCAGCAGCGCTCTTGACATCTCCACAGATACGCAGTATTTT. The rearrangement joins TRBV9 to TRBJ2-3, with D hard to call. The CDR3 is made up of 15 amino acids. The V end was cut by 3 bases, the J end by 2 bases, with 13 bases between. Looked up from germline, CDR1 is SGDLS and CDR2 is YYNGEE.